This TCR beta chain was sequenced for a study of blood T cell repertoires in COVID-19. Original processing methods: Using reference gene primer amplification, nucleated cell counts were estimated. Profiling relied on immunoSEQ multiplex PCR, and the TCRdb table lists in-frame clones only, not all of them. Clone size and the V and J calls come from that table; the DNA yielded D and trimming. The data hold about 110,000 clones, with roughly 83% observed a single time. This receptor was obtained from a woman aged 60-75 years with acute or convalescent COVID-19. The sample comprised peripheral blood.

In DNA form, the CDR3 reads TGTGCCAGCAGCAGATTAGCGGGAAGCACAGATACGCAGTATTTT. Its translation is CASSRLAGSTDTQYF. The rearrangement links TRBV5-5 to TRBJ2-3; 8 nucleotides align to TRBD2. V gave up 4 bases and J gave up 0 bases; unmatched junction bases: 4. The CDR3 runs 15 residues. Germline lookup yields CDR1 SGHKS and CDR2 YYEKEE (reference sequence).